These 18 T cell receptor beta chains share one sample of origin, sequenced in a study of shared clonotypes between healthy human individuals. Generated by immunoSEQ multiplex PCR, the TCRdb table keeps only in-frame clones and is missing some. The sample holds roughly 2,500,000 clones, 93% seen once. Sequenced input: naive CD4+ T cells from PBMCs. The subset denotes: CD45RA+ positively selected. The receptors derive from a man aged 18 to 29 in good health. Some clones in this sample may be carry-over from other donors' samples.

V is TRBV28 and J is TRBJ2-7; tentative D call: TRBD1 (5 bases). CDR3 length: 13 amino acids. Deletions cut 5 bases from V and 3 bases from J, with 11 bases between. Germline CDR1 MDHEN, CDR2 SYDVKM. The CDR3 nucleotides read TGTGCCAGCAGTCAAGGGGTGGGCTACGAGCAGTACTTC. Amino acids: CASSQGVGYEQYF.

CDR3 nucleotide sequence: TGTGCCAGCAGCCAAGACTGGGGTTCCGAGGGTAGGGCCGGGGAGCTGTTTTTT. This sequence encodes CASSQDWGSEGRAGELFF. The genes are TRBV4-2 and TRBJ2-2; possibly TRBD2 for D (5 bases). This CDR3 is 18 amino acids long. The germline V and J ends were trimmed by 0 bases and 6 bases, with 20 bases remaining between them. Looked up from germline, CDR1 is LGHNA and CDR2 is YNFKEQ.

The chain employs TRBV19 and TRBJ2-7; D gene uncertain. The CDR3 contains 16 residues. Trimming took off 3 bases at V and 3 bases at J, with 18 bases between the two ends. Per germline, CDR1 LNHDA and CDR2 SQIVND (reference sequence). The CDR3 nucleotides read TGTGCCAGTAGTATCTTCCCGAAATCGACGGGCTACGAGCAGTACTTC. This gives the protein CASSIFPKSTGYEQYF. Together with reference TRBV19 and TRBJ2-7, the CDR3 gives the full variable domain: DGGITQSPKYLFRKEGQNVTLSCEQNLNHDAMYWYRQDPGQGLRLIYYSQIVNDFQKGDIAEGYSVSREKKESFPLTVTSAQKNPTAFYLCASSIFPKSTGYEQYFGPGTRLTVT.

This clone was picked up one time. The J gene is TRBJ1-1, the V gene TRBV19; TRBD1 might be the D (5 bases). Trimming cost V 7 bases and J 2 bases, with 17 bases left between them. The CDR3 contains 15 residues. Germline values: CDR1 LNHDA, CDR2 SQIVND (reference sequence). The DNA for the CDR3 is TGTGCCAGTAAGGCTCCGGGACGGACAAACACTGAAGCTTTCTTT. The encoded protein is CASKAPGRTNTEAFF.

The chain carries TRBV28 and TRBJ2-1, with 7 bases aligning to TRBD2. CDR1 and CDR2 (germline): MDHEN, SYDVKM. With V trimmed by 4 bases and J by 8 bases, 11 bases remained unmatched. The CDR3 length is 15 residues. The CDR3 DNA sequence: TGTGCCAGCAGTTCGGGGGGAGGGGCAGGCCATGAGCAGTTCTTC. It encodes CASSSGGGAGHEQFF.

The chain joins TRBV5-4 to TRBJ2-7; maybe TRBD1 (8 bases). The ends were cut back, 4 bases at V and 2 bases at J, with 16 bases in the middle. The germline gives CDR1 SGHNT, CDR2 YYREEE (reference sequence). CDR3 length: 15 residues. This chain's CDR3 is CASSPRQGRAYEQYF. The CDR3 nucleotides read TGTGCCAGCAGCCCTAGACAGGGGAGGGCCTACGAGCAGTACTTC.

The rearrangement uses TRBV12-5 and TRBJ2-5; 11 bases are shared with TRBD1. The J segment lost 0 bases and the V segment lost 1 base, leaving 1 base of the junction unmatched. This CDR3 region has 16 residues. The germline V gene has CDR1 LGHNT and CDR2 FRNRAP. The CDR3 protein is CASGLGDRGYQETQYF. CDR3 DNA sequence: TGTGCTAGTGGTTTGGGGGACAGGGGGTACCAAGAGACCCAGTACTTC. The whole variable domain, remainder taken from reference TRBV12-5 and TRBJ2-5, is DARVTQTPRHKVTEMGQEVTMRCQPILGHNTVFWYRQTMMQGLELLAYFRNRAPLDDSGMPKDRFSAEMPDATLATLKIQPSEPRDSAVYFCASGLGDRGYQETQYFGPGTRLLVL.

The chain uses TRBV11-2 and TRBJ2-5, with 10 bases fitting TRBD2. This CDR3 comprises 16 residues. Germline lookup yields CDR1 SGHAT and CDR2 FQNNGV. The J segment lost 5 bases and the V segment lost 2 bases, leaving 8 bases of the junction unmatched. The CDR3 DNA reads as TGTGCCAGCAGCTTAACTAGCGGGACCGGTTATGAGACCCAGTACTTC. It codes for CASSLTSGTGYETQYF.

The chain recombines TRBV5-5 with TRBJ2-7; TRBD2 is a possible D gene (5 bases). Trimming pared 3 bases from V and 4 bases from J, leaving 14 bases between. The length of the CDR3 is 14 residues. Germline CDR1 SGHKS, CDR2 YYEKEE (reference sequence). The DNA for the CDR3 is TGTGCCAGCAGCTCGAGGTACTCGGGGTACGAGCAGTACTTC. It yields the protein CASSSRYSGYEQYF.

The V gene is TRBV19, the J gene TRBJ1-5; D is unclear. V gave up 5 bases and J gave up 6 bases, with 14 bases separating them. Germline V gene lookup returns CDR1 LNHDA and CDR2 SQIVND (reference sequence). CDR3 size: 14 residues. CDR3 nucleotides: TGTGCCAGTAGTTTCATGAGAGGGCCTCAGCCCCAGCATTTT. Translation: CASSFMRGPQPQHF.

In its sample, this clone was seen once. The chain recombines TRBV6-1 with TRBJ2-6; TRBD1 or TRBD2 may be the D gene (5 bases each). This CDR3 comprises 18 residues. Deletions cut 4 bases from V and 2 bases from J, with 18 bases between. The V gene's germline CDR1 is MNHNS and CDR2 SASEGT. As DNA, the CDR3 is TGTGCCAGCAGTGGCTCTTTACGGGGCTGGGCTGGGGCCAACGTCCTGACTTTC. It is translated as CASSGSLRGWAGANVLTF.

This chain uses TRBV25-1 with TRBJ1-1, with TRBD1 matching 7 bases. Unmatched junction bases numbered 8, after V lost 6 bases and J lost 4 bases. The CDR3 covers 14 residues. The germline CDR1 and CDR2 sequences are MGHDK and SYGVNS. The chain's CDR3 is CASSRDRVGTEAFF. In DNA form, the CDR3 reads TGTGCCAGCAGCAGAGACAGGGTAGGCACTGAAGCTTTCTTT.

V gene TRBV11-2 combines with J gene TRBJ2-5; possible D gene TRBD1, 6 bases. CDR3 length: 15 residues. Trimming took 5 bases from V and 2 from J, leaving 15 bases between them. Germline V CDR1 and CDR2: SGHAT, FQNNGV. CDR3 residues: CASSRGSRGQETQYF. CDR3 DNA: TGTGCCAGCAGCAGAGGGTCCAGGGGACAAGAGACCCAGTACTTC.

On this clone itself: The sample contains more than one DNA sequence encoding this CDR3. This sequence joins TRBV29-1 and TRBJ2-6; D is unresolved. V was trimmed by 4 bases and J by 4 bases, leaving 5 bases between them. Germline loops: CDR1 SQVTM, CDR2 ANQGSEA. The CDR3 runs 12 residues. The CDR3 DNA reads as TGCAGCGTTGCCTCCGGGGCCAACGTCCTGACTTTC. It codes for CSVASGANVLTF.

V usage is TRBV27 and J usage is TRBJ2-2, with TRBD1 identical over 8 bases. This CDR3 spans 15 amino acids. Germline V lookup: CDR1 MNHEY, CDR2 SMNVEV (reference sequence). After removal of 6 bases from V and 4 bases from J, the junction contained 7 bases not matched to a gene. CDR3: CASRMDREATGELFF. DNA of the CDR3: TGTGCCAGCAGGATGGACAGGGAGGCCACCGGGGAGCTGTTTTTT.

This clone showed up just once. CDR3 nucleotides: TGTGCCAGCAGTCGGGTAGGAGCCCAAAACTATGGCTACACCTTC. Its protein product is CASSRVGAQNYGYTF. The genes are TRBV6-6 and TRBJ1-2, with D unresolved. The germline V gene encodes CDR1 MNHNY and CDR2 SVGAGI (reference sequence). The CDR3 is 15 residues long. V lost 5 bases and J 2 bases, leaving 15 bases between the germline ends.

To note about this clone: The sample has other DNA sequences that encode this CDR3 too. V usage is TRBV20-1 and J usage is TRBJ1-5, with unresolved D. The CDR3 totals 11 residues. Germline V gives CDR1 DFQATT, CDR2 SNEGSKA (reference sequence). The V gene lost 5 bases and the J gene lost 4 bases, with 6 bases spanning the gap. CDR3: CSARGNQPQHF. The CDR3 nucleotides are TGCAGTGCTCGGGGAAATCAGCCCCAGCATTTT.

The genes are TRBV6-5 and TRBJ1-2; 10 nucleotides line up with TRBD1. CDR1 is MNHEY and CDR2 is SVGAGI in the germline V gene. J lost 4 bases, V lost 8 bases, and 7 bases had no gene match. The CDR3 totals 14 residues. The DNA of the CDR3 is TGTGCCAGCCGTGACAGGGGGCGCGTCTATGGCTACACCTTC. It is translated as CASRDRGRVYGYTF.